The present entry profiles one TCR beta chain with its context. Its antigen is undetermined. Trimming removed 6 bases from V and 0 bases from J, with 18 bases in between. There are 15 residues in the CDR3. Per germline, CDR1 SQVTM and CDR2 ANQGSEA. TCRdb keeps only in-frame clones here, not all; method: immunoSEQ multiplex PCR. The data hold 120,000 or so clones, with 88% observed a single time. The sample is drawn from a study of PD-1 blockade in mismatch repair-deficient tumors. Study conclusions and caveats: After pembrolizumab, tumor-resident clones rose rapidly, then generally contracted before radiologic responses.

PCR or immunohistochemistry showed mismatch repair deficiency in every enrolled patient. This chain joins TRBV29-1 and TRBJ2-7, with D uncertain. Specimen: peripheral blood, collected approximately 69 weeks after starting pembrolizumab. The receptor was derived from an adult with mismatch repair-deficient cancer. The CDR3 spells CSVEIGVGSSYEQYF. CDR3 DNA sequence: TGCAGCGTCGAAATTGGCGTCGGCAGCTCCTACGAGCAGTACTTC.